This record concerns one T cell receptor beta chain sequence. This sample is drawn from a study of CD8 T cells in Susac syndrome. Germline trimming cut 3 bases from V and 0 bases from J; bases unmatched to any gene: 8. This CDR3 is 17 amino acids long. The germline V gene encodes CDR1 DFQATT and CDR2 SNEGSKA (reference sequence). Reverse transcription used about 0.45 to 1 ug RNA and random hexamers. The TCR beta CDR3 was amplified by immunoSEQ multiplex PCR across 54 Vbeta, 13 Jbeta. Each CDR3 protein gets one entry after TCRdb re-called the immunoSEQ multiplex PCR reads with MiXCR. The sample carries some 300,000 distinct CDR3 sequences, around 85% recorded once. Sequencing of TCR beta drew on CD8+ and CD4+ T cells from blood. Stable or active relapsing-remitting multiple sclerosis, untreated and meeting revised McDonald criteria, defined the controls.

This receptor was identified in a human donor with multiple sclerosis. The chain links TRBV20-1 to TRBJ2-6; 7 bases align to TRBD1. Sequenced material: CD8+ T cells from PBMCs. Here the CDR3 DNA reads TGCAGTGCTAGGATGACAGGGAATCCCTCTGGGGCCAACGTCCTGACTTTC. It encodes CSARMTGNPSGANVLTF.